The rows below give T cell receptor beta chains drawn from one sample of a study of glioma-infiltrating T cells. TCRdb re-derived calls from the multiplex PCR reads in MiXCR, one entry per CDR3 protein. The data show tens of thousands of distinct CDR3 sequences, around 42% seen once. Sequencing was carried out using glioma tissue, nonneoplastic brain tissue, or PBMCs (not recorded which). The receptors were sampled from a human donor with low-grade glioma or glioblastoma, undergoing nonglioma brain surgery, or in good health (not recorded which). The CDR3 runs from the conserved cysteine through the conserved F or W. D genes are given only for firm matches. Only some rows state a clone size, as once, few, many or a class for expanded clones.

J gene,V gene,D gene,CDR3 length,clone size,CDR3 protein,CDR3 DNA
TRBJ2-1,TRBV5-5,-,14,many,CASSFEGIGNEQFF,TGTGCCAGCAGCTTTGAAGGGATAGGGAATGAGCAGTTCTTC
TRBJ2-7,TRBV6-2/TRBV6-3,TRBD1,17,-,CSSSSRTGGLGSYEQYF,TGTTCCAGTAGTTCTCGAACAGGGGGTCTGGGCTCCTACGAGCAGTACTTC
TRBJ2-3,TRBV5-4,-,13,many,CASSLEPLDTQYF,TGTGCCAGCAGCTTGGAGCCTTTAGATACGCAGTATTTT
TRBJ2-1,TRBV2,-,13,-,CASSEARGRMKLF,TGTGCCAGCAGTGAAGCAAGGGGCCGAATGAAGCTCTTC
TRBJ1-3,TRBV5-1,-,16,-,CASSLGGISSGNTIYF,TGCGCCAGCAGCTTGGGTGGCATATCCTCTGGAAACACCATATATTTT
TRBJ2-1,TRBV6-2/TRBV6-3,TRBD2,17,many,CASSFGLAGGINNEQFF,TGTGCCAGCAGTTTCGGACTAGCGGGGGGAATAAACAATGAGCAGTTCTTC
TRBJ1-3,TRBV7-9,-,14,many,CASSRVGTGNTIYF,TGTGCCAGCAGCCGGGTGGGTACCGGAAACACCATATATTTT
TRBJ2-1,TRBV11-3,-,17,many,CASSFTLRGGNYNEQFF,TGTGCCAGCAGCTTTACCCTAAGGGGGGGCAACTACAATGAGCAGTTCTTC
TRBJ2-7,TRBV5-4,-,14,many,CASSLRGGGGEQYF,TGTGCCAGCAGCCTCCGGGGAGGGGGGGGTGAGCAGTACTTC
TRBJ1-2,TRBV6-6,-,17,-,CASSYSDAEPSSYGYTF,TGTGCCAGCAGTTACAGCGACGCAGAGCCCTCCTCCTATGGCTACACCTTC
TRBJ1-2,TRBV29-1,-,12,many,CSARTGLYGYTF,TGCAGCGCTCGTACAGGGTTATATGGCTACACCTTC
TRBJ2-1,TRBV24-1,TRBD2,18,-,CATSDPVASGSVYNEQFF,TGTGCCACCAGTGACCCGGTGGCTAGCGGGAGCGTTTACAATGAGCAGTTCTTC
TRBJ2-2,TRBV18,TRBD1,18,-,CASSPTRRGTGVTGELSF,TGTGCCAGCTCACCGACGCGACGAGGGACAGGGGTTACCGGGGAGCTGTCTTTT
TRBJ1-6,TRBV3-1,-,14,many,CASSQSDYNSPLHF,TGTGCCAGCAGCCAATCGGACTATAATTCACCCCTCCACTTT
TRBJ1-4,TRBV20-1,TRBD1,15,many,CSAPPGQGYDEKLFF,TGCAGTGCTCCGCCGGGACAGGGGTACGATGAAAAACTGTTTTTT
TRBJ2-7,TRBV5-1,-,16,few,CASSEAEHNIPYEQYF,TGCGCCAGCAGCGAGGCTGAACATAATATCCCCTACGAGCAGTACTTC
TRBJ1-5,TRBV15,TRBD1,15,-,CATSSTGTGGQPQHF,TGTGCCACCAGCAGTACCGGGACAGGGGGTCAGCCCCAGCATTTT
TRBJ2-4,TRBV3-1,-,15,many,CASSQTRPRRVIQYF,TGTGCCAGCAGCCAAACGAGACCCAGACGGGTCATTCAGTACTTC
TRBJ2-3,TRBV2,-,15,-,CASSPGQTRADTQYF,TGTGCCAGCTCCCCGGGACAGACTAGAGCAGATACGCAGTATTTT
TRBJ2-1,TRBV20-1,TRBD2,14,many,CSARLAGGPVEQFF,TGCAGTGCGCGACTAGCGGGGGGGCCCGTTGAGCAGTTCTTC
TRBJ1-4,TRBV30,-,14,-,CAWARDPGDEKLFF,TGTGCCTGGGCCCGGGACCCAGGGGATGAAAAACTGTTTTTT
TRBJ2-1,TRBV2,-,12,many,CASSEVVGEQFF,TGTGCCAGCAGTGAAGTGGTGGGTGAGCAGTTCTTC
TRBJ2-5,TRBV7-2,-,16,-,CASSSYRAPGKETQYF,TGTGCCAGCAGCTCGTATCGGGCCCCGGGCAAAGAGACCCAGTACTTC
TRBJ2-5,TRBV7-9,TRBD1,17,-,CVSSLNIGQAGQEAQYF,TGTGTCAGCAGCTTGAACATCGGACAGGCAGGGCAAGAGGCCCAGTACTTC
TRBJ1-2,TRBV27,-,13,-,CASSGPRGSGYAF,TGTGCCAGCAGTGGGCCCAGAGGGAGTGGCTACGCCTTC
TRBJ2-7,TRBV15,-,13,-,CGTQKGDSYEEYF,TGTGGCACCCAAAAGGGAGACTCCTACGAGGAGTACTTC
TRBJ1-6,TRBV20-1,TRBD1,13,many,CSARDRDFSPLHF,TGCAGTGCTAGGGACAGGGATTTCTCACCCCTCCACTTT
TRBJ1-5,TRBV20-1,TRBD1,17,-,CSAPIPGQGARHQPQHF,TGCAGTGCCCCTATTCCGGGACAGGGGGCCCGTCATCAGCCCCAGCATTTT
TRBJ1-2,TRBV14,TRBD1,16,many,CASSQPGTDSNYGYTF,TGTGCCAGCAGCCAACCCGGGACAGATTCTAACTATGGCTACACCTTC
TRBJ1-1,TRBV20-1,-,12,once,CSGPRQLTEAFF,TGCAGTGGCCCACGGCAGCTCACTGAAGCCTTCTTT
TRBJ2-3,TRBV5-1,-,14,few,CASRFNVGTDTQYF,TGCGCCAGCAGATTTAATGTCGGCACAGATACGCAGTATTTT
TRBJ1-1,TRBV5-4,-,12,many,CASSLGGGSAFF,TGTGCCAGCAGCTTGGGGGGGGGTTCAGCTTTCTTT
TRBJ2-1,TRBV27,TRBD2,16,-,CASSPLTSGSINEQFF,TGTGCCAGCAGTCCCCTCACTAGCGGGAGTATCAATGAGCAGTTCTTC
TRBJ2-2,TRBV2,-,15,many,CASSDVPLGTGELFF,TGTGCCAGCAGTGATGTACCCCTAGGGACCGGGGAGCTGTTTTTT
TRBJ1-1,TRBV29-1,-,13,many,CSGRAAGNTEAFF,TGCAGCGGGAGAGCGGCCGGGAACACTGAAGCTTTCTTT
TRBJ2-1,TRBV6-4,TRBD2,15,few,CASSEAGGFTNEQFF,TGTGCCAGCAGTGAAGCGGGGGGGTTTACTAATGAGCAGTTCTTC
TRBJ2-7,TRBV28,-,11,many,CASSWAYEQYF,TGTGCCAGCAGTTGGGCCTACGAGCAGTACTTC
TRBJ2-3,TRBV6-4,TRBD2,18,-,CASSGKLPGLAIRNTQNF,TGTGCCAGCAGCGGTAAACTCCCGGGACTAGCTATTCGTAATACGCAGAATTTT
TRBJ1-1,TRBV7-2,-,13,many,CASSLGSYGGTFF,TGTGCCAGCAGCTTAGGTTCTTATGGTGGAACTTTCTTT
TRBJ1-1,TRBV5-4,-,16,many,CASNYYRRNMNTEAFF,TGTGCCAGCAACTATTACAGGAGGAATATGAACACTGAAGCTTTCTTT
TRBJ1-1,TRBV19,-,14,many,CASSMNSMNTEAFF,TGTGCCAGTAGTATGAATAGCATGAACACTGAAGCTTTCTTT
TRBJ2-1,TRBV15,TRBD1,14,-,CATIRSGTVNEQLF,TGTGCCACCATCAGATCCGGGACAGTCAATGAGCAGTTATTC
TRBJ2-1,TRBV5-1,-,13,-,CASSTRQADTQFF,TGCGCCAGCAGCACTAGACAGGCAGATACGCAGTTCTTC
TRBJ2-3,TRBV5-4,-,13,many,CASSILEGDTQYF,TGTGCCAGCAGCATCTTAGAGGGGGATACGCAGTATTTT
TRBJ1-5,TRBV6-1,TRBD1,15,many,CASSRGQGASQPQHF,TGTGCCAGCAGTCGGGGACAGGGGGCAAGTCAGCCCCAGCATTTT
TRBJ2-3,TRBV19,-,13,many,CASSMAEPDTQYF,TGTGCCAGTAGTATGGCGGAGCCGGATACGCAGTATTTT